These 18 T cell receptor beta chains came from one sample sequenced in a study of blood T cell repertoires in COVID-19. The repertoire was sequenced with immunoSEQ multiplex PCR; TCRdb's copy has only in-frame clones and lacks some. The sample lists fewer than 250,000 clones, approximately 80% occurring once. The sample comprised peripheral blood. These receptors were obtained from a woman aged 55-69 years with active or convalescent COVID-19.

The CDR3 coding sequence is TGTGCCAGCAGCCCCCGGCTTGACGGCCCGGTGGAGGCTTTCTTT. Protein sequence: CASSPRLDGPVEAFF. The rearrangement joins TRBV11-3 to TRBJ1-1; no firm D call. Germline V gene data show CDR1 as SGHNT and CDR2 as YENEEA. The V gene lost 5 bases and the J gene lost 11 bases, with 24 bases spanning the gap. The CDR3 is 15 amino acids.

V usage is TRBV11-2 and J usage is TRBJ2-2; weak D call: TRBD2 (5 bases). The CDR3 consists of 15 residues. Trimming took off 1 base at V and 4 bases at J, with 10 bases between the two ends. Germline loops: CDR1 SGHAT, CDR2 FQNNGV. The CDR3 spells CASSLGPSSTGELFF. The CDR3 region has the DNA TGTGCCAGCAGCTTAGGCCCTAGCAGCACCGGGGAGCTGTTTTTT.

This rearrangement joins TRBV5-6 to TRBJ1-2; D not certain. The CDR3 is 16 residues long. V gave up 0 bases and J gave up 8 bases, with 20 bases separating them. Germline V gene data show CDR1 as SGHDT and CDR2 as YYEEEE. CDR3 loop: CASSLDRGSPRGGYTF. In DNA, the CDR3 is TGTGCCAGCAGCTTGGATCGTGGTTCACCGCGGGGAGGCTACACCTTC.

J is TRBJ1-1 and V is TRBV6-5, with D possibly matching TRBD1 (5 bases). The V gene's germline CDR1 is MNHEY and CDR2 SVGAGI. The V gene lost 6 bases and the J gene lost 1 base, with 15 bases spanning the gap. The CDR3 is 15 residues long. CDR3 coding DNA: TGTGCCAGCAGCCCCAACGGGGGGTGGAACACTGAAGCTTTCTTT. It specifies CASSPNGGWNTEAFF.

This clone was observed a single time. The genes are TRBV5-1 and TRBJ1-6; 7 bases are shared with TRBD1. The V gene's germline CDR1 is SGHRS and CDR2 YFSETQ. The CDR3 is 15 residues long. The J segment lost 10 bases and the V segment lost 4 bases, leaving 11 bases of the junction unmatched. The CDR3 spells CASSRQGPDGSPLHF. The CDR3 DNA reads TGCGCCAGCAGCCGACAGGGCCCGGATGGCTCACCCCTCCACTTT.

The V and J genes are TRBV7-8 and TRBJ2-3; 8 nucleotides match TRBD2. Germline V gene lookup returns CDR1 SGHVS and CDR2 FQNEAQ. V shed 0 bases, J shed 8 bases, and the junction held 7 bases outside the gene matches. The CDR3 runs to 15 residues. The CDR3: CASSLATPGGGTQYF. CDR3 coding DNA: TGTGCCAGCAGCTTAGCGACCCCCGGGGGGGGTACGCAGTATTTT.

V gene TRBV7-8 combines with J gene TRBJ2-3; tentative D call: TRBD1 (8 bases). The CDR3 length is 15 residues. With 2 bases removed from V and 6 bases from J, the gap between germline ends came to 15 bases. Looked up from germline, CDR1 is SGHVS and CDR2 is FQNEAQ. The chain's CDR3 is CASSLKQGGRDTQYF. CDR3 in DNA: TGTGCCAGCAGCTTAAAACAGGGGGGGCGGGATACGCAGTATTTT.

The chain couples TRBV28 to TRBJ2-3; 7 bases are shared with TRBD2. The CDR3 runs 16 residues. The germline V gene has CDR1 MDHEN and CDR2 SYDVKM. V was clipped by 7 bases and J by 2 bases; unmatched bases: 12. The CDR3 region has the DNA TGTGCCAGCACCCCGGGTGGGAGGGGTCACACAGATACGCAGTATTTT. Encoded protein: CASTPGGRGHTDTQYF.

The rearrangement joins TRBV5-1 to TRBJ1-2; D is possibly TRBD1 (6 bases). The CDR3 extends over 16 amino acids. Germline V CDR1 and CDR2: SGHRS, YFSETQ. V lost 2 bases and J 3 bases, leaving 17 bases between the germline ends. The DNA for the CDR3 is TGCGCCAGCAGCTTAGCCCGCGGGGGGCGTTACTATGGCTACACCTTC. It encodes CASSLARGGRYYGYTF.

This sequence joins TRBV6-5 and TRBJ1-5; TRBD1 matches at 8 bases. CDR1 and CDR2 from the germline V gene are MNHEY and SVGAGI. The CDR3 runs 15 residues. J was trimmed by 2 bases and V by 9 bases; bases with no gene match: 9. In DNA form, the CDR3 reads TGTGCCAGTAGACTTGACAGGGGTCGCAATCAGCCCCAGCATTTT. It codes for CASRLDRGRNQPQHF.

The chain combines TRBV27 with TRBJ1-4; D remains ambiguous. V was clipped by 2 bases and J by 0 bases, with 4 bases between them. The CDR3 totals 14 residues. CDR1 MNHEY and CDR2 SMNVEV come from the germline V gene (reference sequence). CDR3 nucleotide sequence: TGTGCCAGCAGTTTAGTAGCAACTAATGAAAAACTGTTTTTT. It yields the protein CASSLVATNEKLFF.

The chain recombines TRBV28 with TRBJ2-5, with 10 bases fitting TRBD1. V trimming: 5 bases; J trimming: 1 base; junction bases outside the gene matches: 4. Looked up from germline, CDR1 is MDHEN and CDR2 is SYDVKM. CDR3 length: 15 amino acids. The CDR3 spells CASSRDRGGQETQYF. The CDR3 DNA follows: TGTGCCAGCAGTCGGGACAGGGGAGGCCAAGAGACCCAGTACTTC.

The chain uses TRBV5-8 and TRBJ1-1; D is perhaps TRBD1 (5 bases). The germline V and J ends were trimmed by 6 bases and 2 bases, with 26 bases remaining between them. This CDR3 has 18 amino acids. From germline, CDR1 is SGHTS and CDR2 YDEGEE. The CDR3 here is CASTFGRGTGTTNTEAFF. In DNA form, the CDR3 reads TGTGCCAGCACCTTTGGGAGAGGAACCGGGACTACTAACACTGAAGCTTTCTTT.

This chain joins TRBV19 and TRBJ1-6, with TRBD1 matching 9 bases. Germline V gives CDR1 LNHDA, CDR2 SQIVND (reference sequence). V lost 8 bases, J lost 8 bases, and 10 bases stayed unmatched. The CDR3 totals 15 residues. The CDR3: CASLDRGTVDSPLHF. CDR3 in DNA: TGTGCCAGTCTGGACAGGGGAACTGTGGATTCACCCCTCCACTTT.

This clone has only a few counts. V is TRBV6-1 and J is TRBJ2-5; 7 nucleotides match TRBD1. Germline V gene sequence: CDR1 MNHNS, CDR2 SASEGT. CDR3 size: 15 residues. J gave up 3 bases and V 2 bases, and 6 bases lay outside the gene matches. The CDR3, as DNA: TGTGCCAGCAGTGAAAGGGGACAGTGGGAAGAGACCCAGTACTTC. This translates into CASSERGQWEETQYF.

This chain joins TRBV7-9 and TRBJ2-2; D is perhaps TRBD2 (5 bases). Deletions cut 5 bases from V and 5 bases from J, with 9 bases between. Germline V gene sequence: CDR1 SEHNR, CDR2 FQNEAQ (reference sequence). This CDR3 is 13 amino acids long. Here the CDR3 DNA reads TGTGCCAGCAGCCGGTCGGGGACCGGGGAGCTGTTTTTT. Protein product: CASSRSGTGELFF.

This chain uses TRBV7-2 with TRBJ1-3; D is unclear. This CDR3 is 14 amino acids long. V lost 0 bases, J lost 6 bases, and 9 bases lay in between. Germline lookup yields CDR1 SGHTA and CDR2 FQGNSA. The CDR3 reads CASSLAGRANTIYF. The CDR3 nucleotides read TGTGCCAGCAGCTTAGCTGGGCGCGCAAACACCATATATTTT.

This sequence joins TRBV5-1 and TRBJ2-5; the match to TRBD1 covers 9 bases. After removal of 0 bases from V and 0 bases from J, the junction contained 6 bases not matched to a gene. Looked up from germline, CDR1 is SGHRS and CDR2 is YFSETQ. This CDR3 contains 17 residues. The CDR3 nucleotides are TGCGCCAGCAGCTTGGCCCCGGGACAGGGTAACCAAGAGACCCAGTACTTC. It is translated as CASSLAPGQGNQETQYF.